The TCR beta chain described here comes from a study of T cell responses to AZD1222 COVID-19 vaccine. Study-wide results and limits: With two AZD1222 doses given, Spike-specific TCR breadth and depth both rose. Seropositivity was recorded at baseline in only 6 or 7 AZD1222 recipients.

About this clone itself: What it recognizes is unknown.

Sequenced by immunoSEQ multiplex PCR; TCRdb stores in-frame clones only, minus some. The table includes over 110,000 clones, almost 90% detected once. Between the trimmed V and J ends, which lost 3 bases and 5 bases, there was a span of 13 bases. Germline V gene lookup returns CDR1 LNHNV and CDR2 YYDKDF (reference sequence). The CDR3 sequence is 14 residues long. The sample was peripheral blood, taken 28 days after the second AZD1222 dose. This chain uses TRBV15 with TRBJ2-5; D perhaps matches TRBD2 (5 bases). This clonotype was sampled from an adult who received the AZD1222 COVID-19 vaccine. The CDR3 sequence is CATSSGGLAETQYF. In DNA, the CDR3 is TGTGCCACCAGCAGTGGAGGTCTGGCGGAGACCCAGTACTTC.